A single sample is the source of the 3 T cell receptor beta chains below, sequenced in a study of identifying expanded T cells in peripheral blood. Assay: immunoSEQ multiplex PCR; the TCRdb copy retains only in-frame clones and omits some. The data contain about 100,000 clones, around nine tenths of them seen just once; the ten biggest clones take up approximately 3.9%. The sample taken for sequencing was blood. These receptors originate from a person aged 18 to 70 in good health.

In DNA form, the CDR3 reads TGTGCCAGCAGCTCCCAGCGGGGGGGCGGGACAGATACGCAGTATTTT. Protein sequence: CASSSQRGGGTDTQYF. The chain carries TRBV5-4 and TRBJ2-3; 10 bases align to TRBD2. This CDR3 has 16 residues. V trimming: 3 bases; J trimming: 3 bases; junction bases outside the gene matches: 7. The germline V gene has CDR1 SGHNT and CDR2 YYREEE (reference sequence).

Concerning this clone itself: This sample also contains other DNA sequences that code for the same CDR3. The chain links TRBV4-1 to TRBJ2-7; unclear D gene. The CDR3 spans 13 residues. CDR1 is MGHRA, CDR2 YSYEKL, per germline. The germline V and J ends were trimmed by 1 base and 5 bases, with 9 bases remaining between them. DNA for the CDR3: TGCGCCAGCAGCCAAGCGACCGTCCACGAGCAGTACTTC. It yields the protein CASSQATVHEQYF.

This chain connects TRBV28 to TRBJ1-2, with D tentatively TRBD1 (5 bases). The CDR3 spans 14 residues. Trimming left V 7 bases short and J 1 base short, with 13 bases between. The germline V gene encodes CDR1 MDHEN and CDR2 SYDVKM. The CDR3: CASTQPGVNYGYTF. The CDR3 DNA reads as TGTGCCAGCACCCAACCGGGGGTTAACTATGGCTACACCTTC.